The T cell receptor beta chain under discussion was sequenced for a study of T cell responses to AZD1222 COVID-19 vaccine. Study summary: It was second doses at about 4 or about 12 weeks that were pooled. Study-wide points: Two AZD1222 administrations were followed by greater Spike-specific TCR breadth and depth. Targets within unmutated variant regions were reportedly found for nearly half of spike-specific TCRs.

The protocol was immunoSEQ multiplex PCR, while the TCRdb copy is restricted to in-frame clones and leaves out a portion. The sample lists roughly 100,000 clones, roughly 91% occurring once. The CDR3 is 16 residues long. Trimming took off 0 bases at V and 4 bases at J, with 16 bases between the two ends. Germline V gives CDR1 LGHNA, CDR2 YSLEER. About this clone itself: Antigen: not known.

The source material was peripheral blood, sampled on day 0 of AZD1222 vaccination. V and J are TRBV4-3 and TRBJ2-7; D is unclear. The receptor's source is an adult in good health. The CDR3 nucleotides are TGCGCCAGCAGCCAAGATTCGGGCCCCTCGGGTTACGAGCAGTACTTC. As protein: CASSQDSGPSGYEQYF.